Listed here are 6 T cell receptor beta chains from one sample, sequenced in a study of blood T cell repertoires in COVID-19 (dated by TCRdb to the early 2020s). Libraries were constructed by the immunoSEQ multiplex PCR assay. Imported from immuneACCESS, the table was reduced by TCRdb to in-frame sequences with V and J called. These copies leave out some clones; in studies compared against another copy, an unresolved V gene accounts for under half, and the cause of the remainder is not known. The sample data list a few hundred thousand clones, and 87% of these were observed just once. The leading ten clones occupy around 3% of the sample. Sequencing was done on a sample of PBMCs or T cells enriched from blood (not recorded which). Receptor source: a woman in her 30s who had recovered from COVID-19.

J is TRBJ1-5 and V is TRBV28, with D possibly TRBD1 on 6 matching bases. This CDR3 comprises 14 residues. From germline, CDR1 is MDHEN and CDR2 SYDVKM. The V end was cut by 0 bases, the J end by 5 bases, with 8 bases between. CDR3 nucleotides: TGTGCCAGCAGTTTATGGCAGGGGCATCAGCCCCAGCATTTT. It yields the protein CASSLWQGHQPQHF.

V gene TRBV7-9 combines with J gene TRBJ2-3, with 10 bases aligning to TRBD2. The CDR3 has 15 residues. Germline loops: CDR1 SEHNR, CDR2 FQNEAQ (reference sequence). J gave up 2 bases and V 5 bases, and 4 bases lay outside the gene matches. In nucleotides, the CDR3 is TGTGCCAGCAGCGTTAGCGGGGGGATCACAGATACGCAGTATTTT. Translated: CASSVSGGITDTQYF.

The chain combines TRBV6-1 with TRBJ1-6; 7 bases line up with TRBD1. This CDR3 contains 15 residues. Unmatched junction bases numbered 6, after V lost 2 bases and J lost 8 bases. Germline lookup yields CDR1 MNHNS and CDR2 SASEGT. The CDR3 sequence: CASSEITGVYSPLHF. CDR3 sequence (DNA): TGTGCCAGCAGTGAAATTACAGGGGTGTATTCACCCCTCCACTTT.

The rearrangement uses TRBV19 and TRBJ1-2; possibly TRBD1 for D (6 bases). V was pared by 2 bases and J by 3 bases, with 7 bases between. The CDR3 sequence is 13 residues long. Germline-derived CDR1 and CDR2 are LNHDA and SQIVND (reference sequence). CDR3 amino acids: CASSIRQDYGYTF. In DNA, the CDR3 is TGTGCCAGTAGTATAAGACAGGACTATGGCTACACCTTC.

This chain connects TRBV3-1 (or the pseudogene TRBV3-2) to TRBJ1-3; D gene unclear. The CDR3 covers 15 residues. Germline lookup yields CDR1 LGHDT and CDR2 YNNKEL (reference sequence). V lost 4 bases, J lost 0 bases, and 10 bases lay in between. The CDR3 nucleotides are TGTGCCAGCAGCCTTATAGCCAGCTCTGGAAACACCATATATTTT. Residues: CASSLIASSGNTIYF.

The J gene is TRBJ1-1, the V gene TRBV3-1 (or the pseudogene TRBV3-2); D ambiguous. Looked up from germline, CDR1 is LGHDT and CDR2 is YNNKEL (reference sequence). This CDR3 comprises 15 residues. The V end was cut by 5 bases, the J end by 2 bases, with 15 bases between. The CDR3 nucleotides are TGTGCCAGCAGCAGCCCCAGCGCGGTCAACACTGAAGCTTTCTTT. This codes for CASSSPSAVNTEAFF.